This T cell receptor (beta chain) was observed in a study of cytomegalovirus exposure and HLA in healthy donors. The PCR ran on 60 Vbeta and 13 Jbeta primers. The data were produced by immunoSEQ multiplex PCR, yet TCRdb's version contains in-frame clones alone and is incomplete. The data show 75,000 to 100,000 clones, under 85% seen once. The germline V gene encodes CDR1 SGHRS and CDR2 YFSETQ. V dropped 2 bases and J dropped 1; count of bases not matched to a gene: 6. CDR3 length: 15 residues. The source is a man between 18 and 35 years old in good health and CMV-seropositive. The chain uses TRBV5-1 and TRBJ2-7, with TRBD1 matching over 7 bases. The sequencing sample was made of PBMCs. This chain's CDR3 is CASSLNRGLSYEQYF. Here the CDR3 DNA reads TGCGCCAGCAGCTTAAACAGGGGCCTTTCCTACGAGCAGTACTTC.